The entry below describes one TCR beta chain. What it binds is not known. Unrecorded immune exposures were likely, despite nominal health at sampling. This specimen comes from a study of cytomegalovirus exposure and HLA in healthy donors. Broader study findings: Investigators reported around 150 TCR beta chains as tied to cytomegalovirus. Earlier analysis found most TCR beta V segments productive about 90% or about 30% of the time.

The CDR3 runs to 11 residues. Looked up from germline, CDR1 is GTSNPN and CDR2 is SVGIG (reference sequence). V lost 5 bases and J lost 5, with 9 bases in between. The primer mix had 60 Vbeta and 13 Jbeta primers. Assay used: immunoSEQ multiplex PCR; TCRdb lists only in-frame clones, some missing. This sample has about 180,000 clones, with approximately 80% found just once. The origin of this receptor is a woman aged 45-59 years in good health and CMV-seronegative. Sequencing input: PBMCs. This rearrangement joins TRBV30 to TRBJ2-5, with D perhaps TRBD2 (5 bases). The CDR3: CAWSAGETQYF. CDR3 in DNA: TGTGCCTGGTCGGCGGGCGAGACCCAGTACTTC.